This entry lists 12 T cell receptor beta chains sequenced from one sample in a study of siplizumab effects on memory and regulatory T cells. TCRdb keeps only in-frame clones here, not all; method: immunoSEQ multiplex PCR. The table lists roughly 100,000 clones, approximately 91% of them singletons, with around 11% in the top ten. The sequencing sample was made of non-Treg CD4+ T cells sorted from blood. Receptors originate from a human donor in good health.

This clone was observed a single time. V is TRBV27 and J is TRBJ2-1, with D unclear. Germline assignment: CDR1 MNHEY and CDR2 SMNVEV (reference sequence). V shed 5 bases and J shed 4 bases, with 15 bases lying between them. The CDR3 runs to 15 residues. This CDR3 is CASSDRPSPYNEQFF. The CDR3 coding sequence is TGTGCCAGCAGTGATAGGCCCTCTCCTTACAATGAGCAGTTCTTC.

V gene TRBV7-2 combines with J gene TRBJ2-5; D not certain. Germline CDR1 is SGHTA and CDR2 is FQGNSA. V was cut by 4 bases and J by 5 bases, with 11 bases left in between. The CDR3 runs 13 residues. This CDR3 reads CASSSRYAETQYF. The CDR3 DNA follows: TGTGCCAGCAGCTCCAGATACGCCGAGACCCAGTACTTC.

The chain uses TRBV5-6 and TRBJ2-5, with unresolved D. The CDR3 consists of 15 residues. Germline V gene sequence: CDR1 SGHDT, CDR2 YYEEEE. Trimming cost V 0 bases and J 5 bases, with 14 bases left between them. The CDR3 DNA reads TGTGCCAGCAGCTTGGCGGCAGGTCTCGGGGAGACCCAGTACTTC. Amino acids: CASSLAAGLGETQYF. The full variable domain, rest sourced from reference TRBV5-6 and TRBJ2-5, is DAGVTQSPTHLIKTRGQQVTLRCSPKSGHDTVSWYQQALGQGPQFIFQYYEEEERQRGNFPDRFSGHQFPNYSSELNVNALLLGDSALYLCASSLAAGLGETQYFGPGTRLLVL.

The gene calls are TRBV5-4 and TRBJ1-6; 8 positions agree with TRBD1. This CDR3 region has 15 residues. V was pared by 2 bases and J by 10 bases, with 8 bases of the junction left unmatched. Germline V gene sequence: CDR1 SGHNT, CDR2 YYREEE (reference sequence). CDR3 in DNA: TGTGCCAGCAGCTTAATCGGACAGGGAAACTCACCCCTCCACTTT. Encoded protein: CASSLIGQGNSPLHF.

The chain has TRBV5-4 and TRBJ2-7; 9 nucleotides agree with TRBD1. The CDR3 is 15 residues long. Germline V gives CDR1 SGHNT, CDR2 YYREEE (reference sequence). With V trimmed by 2 bases and J by 2 bases, 5 bases remained unmatched. DNA of the CDR3: TGTGCCAGCAGCTTCGGACAGGGGTCCCCCTACGAGCAGTACTTC. Encoded protein: CASSFGQGSPYEQYF.

In this sample, this clone turned up once. The chain combines TRBV9 with TRBJ2-2, with 10 bases lining up with TRBD2. Germline values: CDR1 SGDLS, CDR2 YYNGEE. The V segment lost 4 bases and the J segment 7 bases; nucleotides outside the gene matches: 10. This CDR3 is 16 amino acids long. The CDR3 sequence is CASSRSSGSLGGELFF. DNA of the CDR3: TGTGCCAGCAGCCGATCTAGCGGGAGTTTGGGCGGGGAGCTGTTTTTT. The whole variable domain, filled in from reference TRBV9 and TRBJ2-2, reads DSGVTQTPKHLITATGQRVTLRCSPRSGDLSVYWYQQSLDQGLQFLIQYYNGEERAKGNILERFSAQQFPDLHSELNLSSLELGDSALYFCASSRSSGSLGGELFFGEGSRLTVL.

This clone appeared a single time. CDR3 in DNA: TGTGCCAGTAGTATAGTAGCGGGGTGGGGAACGAACACTGAAGCTTTCTTT. Its translation is CASSIVAGWGTNTEAFF. V is TRBV19 and J is TRBJ1-1; no clear D. From germline, CDR1 is LNHDA and CDR2 SQIVND (reference sequence). Trimming took 1 base from V and 1 from J, leaving 16 bases between them. This CDR3 has 17 residues.

The chain combines TRBV7-2 with TRBJ2-2; 11 positions agree with TRBD2. Trimming removed 4 bases from V and 5 bases from J; junction bases left unmatched: 3. The germline CDR1 and CDR2 sequences are SGHTA and FQGNSA. The CDR3 runs to 15 residues. CDR3 amino acids: CASSSSGRRTGELFF. DNA of the CDR3: TGTGCCAGCAGCTCTAGCGGGAGGCGGACCGGGGAGCTGTTTTTT.

The V call is TRBV9, the J call TRBJ2-5; D ambiguous. CDR1 is SGDLS and CDR2 is YYNGEE in the germline V gene. The CDR3 is 14 residues long. V gave up 0 bases and J gave up 5 bases, with 11 bases separating them. CDR3 sequence reads: CASSVGLARETQYF. CDR3 bases: TGTGCCAGCAGCGTAGGGCTGGCGCGGGAGACCCAGTACTTC.

The sample holds one count of this clone. The J gene is TRBJ2-1, the V gene TRBV5-6; no reliable D call. Germline V gene data show CDR1 as SGHDT and CDR2 as YYEEEE. V was pared by 5 bases and J by 6 bases, with 21 bases between. This CDR3 contains 16 residues. Here the CDR3 reads CASSPPGWARVNEQFF. CDR3 DNA sequence: TGTGCCAGCAGTCCCCCCGGATGGGCTCGGGTCAATGAGCAGTTCTTC. Complete variable domain (other parts from reference TRBV5-6 and TRBJ2-1): DAGVTQSPTHLIKTRGQQVTLRCSPKSGHDTVSWYQQALGQGPQFIFQYYEEEERQRGNFPDRFSGHQFPNYSSELNVNALLLGDSALYLCASSPPGWARVNEQFFGPGTRLTVL.

The chain joins TRBV29-1 to TRBJ2-3; D uncertain. Germline values: CDR1 SQVTM, CDR2 ANQGSEA. The V end was cut by 4 bases, the J end by 6 bases, with 11 bases between. CDR3 size: 12 residues. The CDR3: CSVVTTWDTQYF. The CDR3 bases are TGCAGCGTTGTGACGACCTGGGATACGCAGTATTTT.

The chain uses TRBV6-5 and TRBJ2-7; the D gene is possibly TRBD1 (6 bases). This CDR3 is 14 amino acids long. Germline CDR1 and CDR2: MNHEY and SVGAGI. Trimming stripped 2 bases from V and 4 bases from J, with 12 bases between. The CDR3 DNA reads TGTGCCAGCAGTTACGCAACACAGGGTTACGAGCAGTACTTC. Amino acid sequence: CASSYATQGYEQYF.